This T cell receptor beta chain was found in a study of identical twins. TCRdb processed the 5' RACE reads anew with MiXCR; each CDR3 protein has one entry. The profile shows roughly 710,000 distinct CDR3 sequences, 5.5% to 6.5% of them singletons. This clonotype was counted at least ten times. The antigen is unknown. Study-wide results and limits: High-abundance cord blood beta clonotypes had fewer insertions; memory repertoires showed none. Beta out-of-frame sequences displayed a weaker excess of sharing between twins. Invariant MAIT and iNKT cells could partly confound zero-insertion analyses.

V gave up 4 bases and J gave up 4 bases, with 4 bases separating them. Germline V gene sequence: CDR1 ENHRY, CDR2 SYGVKD. The CDR3 covers 11 residues. Source material: naive T cells sorted from blood. This chain links TRBV10-3 with TRBJ2-5; no firm D call. This clonotype was obtained from a man younger than 35 in good health. CDR3 nucleotide sequence: TGTGCCATCAGTGGGCCAGAGACCCAGTACTTC. Protein product: CAISGPETQYF.